This T cell receptor beta chain was retrieved from a study of post-analysis software for immune sequencing data. Study-wide results and caveats: With TRBV5-6, TRBV5-1 and TRBV20-1 included, about 5 TRBV segments were more frequent in patients than in controls. Controls' normalized Chao1 diversity significantly exceeded that of multiple sclerosis patients.

This clonotype was found once. What it binds is not known. CDR3 size: 16 residues. Deletions cut 3 bases from V and 5 bases from J, with 20 bases between. Built from TCR beta cDNA, the libraries had unique molecular identifiers in them. TCRdb recomputed calls from the PCR reads with MiXCR, one row per CDR3 protein. The sample carries under 650,000 distinct CDR3 sequences, roughly 40% recorded once. The sequenced sample consisted of blood. This chain connects TRBV12-3 or TRBV12-4 to TRBJ2-7; D is unresolved. The receptor was isolated from a girl aged 10-17 years with multiple sclerosis. CDR3 sequence: CASSFKVSAKEDEQYF. In DNA form, the CDR3 reads TGTGCCAGCAGTTTTAAGGTATCTGCCAAAGAGGACGAGCAGTACTTC.